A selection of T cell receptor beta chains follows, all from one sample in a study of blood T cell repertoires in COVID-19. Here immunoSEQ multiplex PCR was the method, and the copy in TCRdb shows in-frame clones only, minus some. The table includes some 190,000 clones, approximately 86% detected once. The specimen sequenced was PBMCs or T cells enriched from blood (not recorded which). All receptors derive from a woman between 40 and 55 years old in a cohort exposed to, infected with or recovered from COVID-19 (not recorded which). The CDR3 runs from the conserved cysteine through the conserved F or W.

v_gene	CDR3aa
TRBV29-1	CSVLWGQKTNEKLFF
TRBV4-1	CASSHQTTGPGNTIYF
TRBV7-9	CASSLAASNQPQHF
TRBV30	CAWSPAQYGYTF
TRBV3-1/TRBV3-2	CASSQDLDRGSYEQYF
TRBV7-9	CASSPPGTSGTSTDTQYF
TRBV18	CASSPGQGAVGNTIYF
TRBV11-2	CASSWGTSGSGEQYF
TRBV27	CASSLGERGRGDEQYF
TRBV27	CASRSRQGAPGYTF
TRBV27	CASSLQINYGYTF
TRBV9	CASSDGTSGRNEQFF
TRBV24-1	CATATRGSEQFF
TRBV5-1	CASSPGQGADEQYF
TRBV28	CASRQIRDREEGEYSNQPQHF
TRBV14	CASSQDYWTGNEQFF
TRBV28	CASSPLGLEGNEQFF
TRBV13	CASSTRTSGVGETQYF
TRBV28	CASSPWTGKIVTEAFF
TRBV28	CASRPGHALNYGYTF
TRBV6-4	CASNRDRENQPQHF
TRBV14	CASSPSGAAYNEQFF
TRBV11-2	CASSLDGWRQGSNYGYTF
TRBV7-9	CASSLQDYWPQHF
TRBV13	CASSSPRETQYF
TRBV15	CATSREWSTEAFF
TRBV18	CASSPIGASGNTIYF
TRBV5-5	CASSAGLAGGYNTGELFF
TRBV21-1	CASSTRQALSGNTIYF
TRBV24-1	CATSDPTSGRAFGETQYF
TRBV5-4	CASSTSRTSGRLRTDTQYF
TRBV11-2	CASSWGGGVFQFF
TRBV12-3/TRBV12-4	CASSNTGAGELFF
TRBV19	CASSVQRGGNYGYTF